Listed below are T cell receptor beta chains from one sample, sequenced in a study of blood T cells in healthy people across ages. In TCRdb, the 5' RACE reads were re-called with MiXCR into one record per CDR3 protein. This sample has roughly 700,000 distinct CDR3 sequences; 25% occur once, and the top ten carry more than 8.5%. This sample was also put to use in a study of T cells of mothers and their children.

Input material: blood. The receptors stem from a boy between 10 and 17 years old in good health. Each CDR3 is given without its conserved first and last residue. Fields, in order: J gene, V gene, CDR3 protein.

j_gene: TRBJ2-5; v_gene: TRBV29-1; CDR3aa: SVTGRVYQETQY
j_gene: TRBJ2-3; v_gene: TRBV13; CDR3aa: ASSPRGGGGDTQY
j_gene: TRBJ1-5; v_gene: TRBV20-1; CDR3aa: SASSGVQVNQPQH
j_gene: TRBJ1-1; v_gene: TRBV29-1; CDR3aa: SVPYRGPTEAF
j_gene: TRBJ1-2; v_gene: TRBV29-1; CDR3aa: SVETLSDGYT
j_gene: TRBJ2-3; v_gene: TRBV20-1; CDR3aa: SARDNGGGSDTQY
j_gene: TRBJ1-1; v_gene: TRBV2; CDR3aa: ASNKVGTEAF
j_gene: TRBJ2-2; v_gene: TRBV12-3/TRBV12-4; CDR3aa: ASSLAGSYTGELF
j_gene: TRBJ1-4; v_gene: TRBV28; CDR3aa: ASGTYREKLF
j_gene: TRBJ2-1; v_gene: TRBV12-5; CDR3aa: ASGPFSGSYNEQF
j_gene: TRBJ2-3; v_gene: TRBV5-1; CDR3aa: ASSFGRLSSGIDTQY
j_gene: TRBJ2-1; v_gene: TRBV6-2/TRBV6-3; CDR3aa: ASSSKRTSGRGNEQF
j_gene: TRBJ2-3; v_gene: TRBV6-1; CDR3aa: ASSEAGASGRSTDTQY
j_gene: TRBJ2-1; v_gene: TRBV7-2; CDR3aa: ASSLVAGANNEQF
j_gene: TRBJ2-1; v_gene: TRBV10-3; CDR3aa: AISESTGGNYNEQF
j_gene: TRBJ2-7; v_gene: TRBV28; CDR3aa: ASSLWLLEQY
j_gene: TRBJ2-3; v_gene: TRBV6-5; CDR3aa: ASSRGGGSSDTQY
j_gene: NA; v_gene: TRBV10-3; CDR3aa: AISARPGAGRREGLHNEQF
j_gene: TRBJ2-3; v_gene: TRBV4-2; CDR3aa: ASSQDPGAGTDTQY
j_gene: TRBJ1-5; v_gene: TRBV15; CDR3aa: ATSQDRGLDQPQH
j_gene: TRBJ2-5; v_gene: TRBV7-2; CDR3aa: ASSLHGRGETQY
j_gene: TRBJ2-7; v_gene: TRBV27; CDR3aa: ASSPRPSLGEQY
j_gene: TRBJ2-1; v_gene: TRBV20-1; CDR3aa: SARSGLLGNEQF
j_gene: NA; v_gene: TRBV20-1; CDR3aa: SASLGALRREQY
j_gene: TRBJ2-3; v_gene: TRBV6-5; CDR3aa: ASSYAETDTQY
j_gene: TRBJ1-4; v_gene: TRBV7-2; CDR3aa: ASSPTGGLDEKLF
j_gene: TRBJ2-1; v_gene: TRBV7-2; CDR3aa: ASSAWGDTYNEQF
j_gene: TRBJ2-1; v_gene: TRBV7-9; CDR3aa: ASSPGREQF
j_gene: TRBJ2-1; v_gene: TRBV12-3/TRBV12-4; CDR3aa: ASSPQRGGNNEQF
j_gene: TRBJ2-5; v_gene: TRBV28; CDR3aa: ASSSGRVWETQY
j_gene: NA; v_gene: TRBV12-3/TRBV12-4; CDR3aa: ASSFRGDYEQY
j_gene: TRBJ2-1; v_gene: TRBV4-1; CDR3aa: ASSQEGSYNEQF
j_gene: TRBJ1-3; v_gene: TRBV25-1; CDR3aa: ASASSGNTIY
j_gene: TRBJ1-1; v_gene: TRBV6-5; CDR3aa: ASKIQGMNTEAF
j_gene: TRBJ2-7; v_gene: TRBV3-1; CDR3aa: ASSQGVWEQY
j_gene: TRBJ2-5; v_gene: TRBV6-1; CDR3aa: ASSELPGIYQETQY